This T cell receptor beta chain was documented in a study of blood T cell repertoires in COVID-19. As handled by the study authors: Reference gene primer amplification in the assay estimated nucleated cell counts. TCRdb's copy holds only in-frame clones and misses some; the assay was immunoSEQ multiplex PCR. That table furnishes V, J and clone size, whereas the DNA furnished D and trimming. Altogether tens of thousands of clones are present, 65% to 90% being singletons, with the ten largest covering around 9.6%. The receptor was isolated from a human donor in a cohort sampled during active COVID-19. Source material: peripheral blood.

The CDR3 reads CASSPGQVRIHEQYF. In DNA form, the CDR3 reads TGTGCCAGCAGCCCGGGACAGGTCAGGATCCACGAGCAGTACTTC. The J gene is TRBJ2-7, the V gene TRBV21-1; the table calls TRBD1, which could not be checked here. TRBV21-1 is termed a pseudogene. There are 15 residues in the CDR3.